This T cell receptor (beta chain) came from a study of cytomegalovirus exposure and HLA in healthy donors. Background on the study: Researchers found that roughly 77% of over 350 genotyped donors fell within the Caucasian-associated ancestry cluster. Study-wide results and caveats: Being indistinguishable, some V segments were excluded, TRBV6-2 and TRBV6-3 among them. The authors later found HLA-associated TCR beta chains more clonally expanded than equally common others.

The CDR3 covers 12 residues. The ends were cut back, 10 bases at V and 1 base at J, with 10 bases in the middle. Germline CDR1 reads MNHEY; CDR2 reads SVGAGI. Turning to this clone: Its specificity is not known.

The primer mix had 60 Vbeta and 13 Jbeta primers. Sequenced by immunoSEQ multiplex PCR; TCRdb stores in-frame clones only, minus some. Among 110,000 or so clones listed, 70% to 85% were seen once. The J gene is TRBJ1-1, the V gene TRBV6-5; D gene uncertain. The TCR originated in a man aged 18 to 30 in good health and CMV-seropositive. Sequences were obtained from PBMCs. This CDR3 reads CAIDWANTEAFF. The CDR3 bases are TGTGCCATCGATTGGGCGAACACTGAAGCTTTCTTT.